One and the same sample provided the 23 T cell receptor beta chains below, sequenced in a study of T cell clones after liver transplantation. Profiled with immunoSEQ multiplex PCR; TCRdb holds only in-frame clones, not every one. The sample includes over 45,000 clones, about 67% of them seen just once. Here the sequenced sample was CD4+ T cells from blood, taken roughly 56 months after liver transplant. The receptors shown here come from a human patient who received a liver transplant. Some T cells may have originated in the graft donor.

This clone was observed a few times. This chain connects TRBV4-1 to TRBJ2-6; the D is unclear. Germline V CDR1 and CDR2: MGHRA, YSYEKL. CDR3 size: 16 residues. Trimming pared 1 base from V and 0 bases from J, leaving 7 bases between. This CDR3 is CASSQGISSGANVLTF. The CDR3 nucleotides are TGCGCCAGCAGCCAAGGGATTAGCTCTGGGGCCAACGTCCTGACTTTC.

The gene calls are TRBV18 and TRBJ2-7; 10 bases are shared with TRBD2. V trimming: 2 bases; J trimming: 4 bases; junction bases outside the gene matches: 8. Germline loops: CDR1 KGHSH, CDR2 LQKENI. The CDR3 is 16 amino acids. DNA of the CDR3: TGTGCCAGCTCACCATACACTAGCGGGGCAACTTACGAGCAGTACTTC. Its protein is CASSPYTSGATYEQYF.

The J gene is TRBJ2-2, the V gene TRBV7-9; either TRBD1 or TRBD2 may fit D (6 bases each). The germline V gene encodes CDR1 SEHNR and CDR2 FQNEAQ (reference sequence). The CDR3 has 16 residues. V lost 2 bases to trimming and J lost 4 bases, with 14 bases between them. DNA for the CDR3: TGTGCCAGCAGCTTATCTCGGGGGCGTCGCACCGGGGAGCTGTTTTTT. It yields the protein CASSLSRGRRTGELFF.

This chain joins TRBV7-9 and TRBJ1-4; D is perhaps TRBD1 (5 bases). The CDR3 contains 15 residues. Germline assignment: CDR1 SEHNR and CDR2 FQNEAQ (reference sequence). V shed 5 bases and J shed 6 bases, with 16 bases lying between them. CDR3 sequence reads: CASSPSLGRDEKLFF. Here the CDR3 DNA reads TGTGCCAGCAGCCCCTCCTTGGGGCGCGATGAAAAACTGTTTTTT.

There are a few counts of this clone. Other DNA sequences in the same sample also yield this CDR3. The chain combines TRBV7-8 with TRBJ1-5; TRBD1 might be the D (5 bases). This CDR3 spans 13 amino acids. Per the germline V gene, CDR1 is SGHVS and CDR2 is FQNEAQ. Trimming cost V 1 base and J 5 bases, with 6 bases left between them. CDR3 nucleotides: TGTGCCAGCAGCTTAGGGGGGGATCAGCCCCAGCATTTT. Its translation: CASSLGGDQPQHF.

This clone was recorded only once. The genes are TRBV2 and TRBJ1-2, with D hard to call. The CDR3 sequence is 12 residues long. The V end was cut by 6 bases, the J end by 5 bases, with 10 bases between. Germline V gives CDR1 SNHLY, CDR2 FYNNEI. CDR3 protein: CASRGGVYGYTF. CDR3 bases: TGTGCCAGCAGGGGCGGGGTTTATGGCTACACCTTC.

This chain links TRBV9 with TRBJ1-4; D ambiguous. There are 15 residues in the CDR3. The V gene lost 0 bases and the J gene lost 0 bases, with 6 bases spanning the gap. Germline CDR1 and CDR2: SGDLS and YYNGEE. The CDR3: CASSVGVATNEKLFF. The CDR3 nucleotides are TGTGCCAGCAGCGTAGGCGTAGCAACTAATGAAAAACTGTTTTTT.

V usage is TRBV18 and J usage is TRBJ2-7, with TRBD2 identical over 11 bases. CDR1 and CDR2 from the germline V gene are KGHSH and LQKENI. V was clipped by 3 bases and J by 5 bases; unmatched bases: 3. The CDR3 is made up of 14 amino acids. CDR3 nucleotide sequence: TGTGCCAGCTCACCCTCTAGCGGGGGGCACGAGCAGTACTTC. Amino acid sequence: CASSPSSGGHEQYF.

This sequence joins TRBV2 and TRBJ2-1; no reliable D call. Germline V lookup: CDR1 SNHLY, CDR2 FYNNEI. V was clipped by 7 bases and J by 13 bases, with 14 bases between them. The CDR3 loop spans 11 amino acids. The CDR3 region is CASTLEVVQFF. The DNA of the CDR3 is TGTGCCAGCACTCTTGAAGTCGTTCAGTTCTTC.

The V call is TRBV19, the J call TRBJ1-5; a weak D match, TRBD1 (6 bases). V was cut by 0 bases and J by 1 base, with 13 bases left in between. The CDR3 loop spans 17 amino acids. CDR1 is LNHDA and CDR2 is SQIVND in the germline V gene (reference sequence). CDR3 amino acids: CASSIDSGTQSNQPQHF. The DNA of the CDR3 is TGTGCCAGTAGTATAGATTCCGGGACACAGAGCAATCAGCCCCAGCATTTT.

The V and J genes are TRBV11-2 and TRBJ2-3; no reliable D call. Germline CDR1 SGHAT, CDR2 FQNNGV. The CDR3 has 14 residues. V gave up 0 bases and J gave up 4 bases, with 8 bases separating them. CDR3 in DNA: TGTGCCAGCAGCTTAGAACCCAACTCAGATACGCAGTATTTT. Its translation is CASSLEPNSDTQYF. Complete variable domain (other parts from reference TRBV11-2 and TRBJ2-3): EAGVAQSPRYKIIEKRQSVAFWCNPISGHATLYWYQQILGQGPKLLIQFQNNGVVDDSQLPKDRFSAERLKGVDSTLKIQPAKLEDSAVYLCASSLEPNSDTQYFGPGTRLTVL.

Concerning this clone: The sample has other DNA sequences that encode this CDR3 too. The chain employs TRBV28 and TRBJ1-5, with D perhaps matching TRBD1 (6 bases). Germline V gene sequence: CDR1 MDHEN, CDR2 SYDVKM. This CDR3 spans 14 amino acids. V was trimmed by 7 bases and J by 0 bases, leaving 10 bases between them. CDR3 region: CASTWTVSNQPQHF. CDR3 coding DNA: TGTGCCAGCACCTGGACAGTTAGCAATCAGCCCCAGCATTTT. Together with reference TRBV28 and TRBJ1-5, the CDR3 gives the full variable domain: DVKVTQSSRYLVKRTGEKVFLECVQDMDHENMFWYRQDPGLGLRLIYFSYDVKMKEKGDIPEGYSVSREKKERFSLILESASTNQTSMYLCASTWTVSNQPQHFGDGTRLSIL.

CDR3 loop: CASSLNAQNTEAFF. The CDR3 nucleotides read TGCGCCAGCAGCTTGAATGCCCAAAACACTGAAGCTTTCTTT. The chain is built from TRBV5-1 and TRBJ1-1; no reliable D call. With 1 base removed from V and 2 bases from J, the gap between germline ends came to 9 bases. The CDR3 contains 14 residues. Germline loops: CDR1 SGHRS, CDR2 YFSETQ.

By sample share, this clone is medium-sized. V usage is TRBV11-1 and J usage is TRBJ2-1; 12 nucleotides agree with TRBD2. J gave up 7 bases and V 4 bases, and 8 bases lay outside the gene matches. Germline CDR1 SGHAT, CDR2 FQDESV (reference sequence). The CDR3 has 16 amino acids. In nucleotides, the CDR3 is TGTGCCAGCAGCTCTAGCGGGGGGGCCCTGGTTAATGAGCAGTTCTTC. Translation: CASSSSGGALVNEQFF.

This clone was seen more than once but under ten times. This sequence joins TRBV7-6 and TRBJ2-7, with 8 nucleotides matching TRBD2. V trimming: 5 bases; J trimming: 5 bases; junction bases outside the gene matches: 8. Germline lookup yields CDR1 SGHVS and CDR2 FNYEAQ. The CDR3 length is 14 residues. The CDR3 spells CASSPRGGFHEQYF. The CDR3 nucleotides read TGTGCCAGCAGCCCCCGGGGGGGGTTCCACGAGCAGTACTTC.

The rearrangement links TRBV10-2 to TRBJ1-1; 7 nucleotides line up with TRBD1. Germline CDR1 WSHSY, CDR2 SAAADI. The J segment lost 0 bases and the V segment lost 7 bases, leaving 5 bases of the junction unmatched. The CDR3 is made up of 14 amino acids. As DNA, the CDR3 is TGCGCCAGCACCTTGGGACAGATGAACACTGAAGCTTTCTTT. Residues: CASTLGQMNTEAFF.

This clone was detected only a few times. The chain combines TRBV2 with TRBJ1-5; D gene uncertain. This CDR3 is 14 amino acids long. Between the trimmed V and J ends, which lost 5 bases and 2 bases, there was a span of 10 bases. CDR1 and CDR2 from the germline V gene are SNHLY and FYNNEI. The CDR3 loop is CASSLPTRNQPQHF. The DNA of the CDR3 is TGTGCCAGCAGTCTCCCCACCCGCAATCAGCCCCAGCATTTT.

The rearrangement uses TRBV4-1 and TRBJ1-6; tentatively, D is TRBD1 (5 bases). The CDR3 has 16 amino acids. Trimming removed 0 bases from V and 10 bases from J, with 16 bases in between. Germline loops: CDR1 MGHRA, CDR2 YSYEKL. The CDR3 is CASSQDEGRVGSPLHF. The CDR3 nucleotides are TGCGCCAGCAGCCAAGACGAGGGCAGGGTAGGCTCACCCCTCCACTTT.

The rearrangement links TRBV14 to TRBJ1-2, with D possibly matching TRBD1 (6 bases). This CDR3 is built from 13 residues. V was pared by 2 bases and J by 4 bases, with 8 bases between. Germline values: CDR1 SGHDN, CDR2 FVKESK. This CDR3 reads CASSQPRGYGYTF. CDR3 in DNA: TGTGCCAGCAGCCAACCCAGGGGCTATGGCTACACCTTC.

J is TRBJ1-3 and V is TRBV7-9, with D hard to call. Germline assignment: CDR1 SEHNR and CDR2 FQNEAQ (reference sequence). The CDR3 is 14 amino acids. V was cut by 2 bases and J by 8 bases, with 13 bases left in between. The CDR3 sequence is CASSLTGGEHTIYF. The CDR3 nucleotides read TGTGCCAGCAGCTTAACGGGCGGTGAGCACACCATATATTTT.

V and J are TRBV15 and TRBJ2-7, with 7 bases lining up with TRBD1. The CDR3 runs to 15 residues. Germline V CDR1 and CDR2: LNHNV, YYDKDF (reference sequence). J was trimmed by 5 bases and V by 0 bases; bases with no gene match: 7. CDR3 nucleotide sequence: TGTGCCACCAGCAGAGATTTAGGGGGCAAAAACGAGCAGTACTTC. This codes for CATSRDLGGKNEQYF.

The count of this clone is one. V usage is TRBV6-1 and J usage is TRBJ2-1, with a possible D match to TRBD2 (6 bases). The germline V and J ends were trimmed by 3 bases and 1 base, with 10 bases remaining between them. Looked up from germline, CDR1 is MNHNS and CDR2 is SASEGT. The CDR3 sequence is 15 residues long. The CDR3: CASSEVGGSYNEQFF. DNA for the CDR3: TGTGCCAGCAGTGAGGTTGGGGGGTCCTACAATGAGCAGTTCTTC.

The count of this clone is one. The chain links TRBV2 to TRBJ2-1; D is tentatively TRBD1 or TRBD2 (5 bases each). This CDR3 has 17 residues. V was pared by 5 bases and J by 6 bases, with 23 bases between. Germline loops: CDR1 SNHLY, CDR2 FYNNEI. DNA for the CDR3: TGTGCCAGCAGTTATACCCGAGGGCAGGGCATTCGCAATGAGCAGTTCTTC. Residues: CASSYTRGQGIRNEQFF.